This T cell receptor (beta chain) was found in a study of CD8+CD57+ T cells in acquired aplastic anemia. Study-level findings and limits: About 30 shared CD8+ CDR3s appeared highly expressed within patients' immunodominant clones.

This CDR3 has 14 residues. The V gene's germline CDR1 is DFQATT and CDR2 SNEGSKA (reference sequence). Trimming left V 3 bases short and J 0 bases short, with 12 bases between. Note on this clonotype: Its target is not known.

The TCR beta profiling, which covered VDJ combination and CDR3 sequence, was carried out using genomic DNA as the template. TCRdb ran MiXCR on the reads and lists one entry per CDR3 protein. The sample contains more than 150,000 distinct CDR3 sequences, just over 45% of which appear only once. V gene TRBV20-1 combines with J gene TRBJ2-7; D gene ambiguous. The sequenced sample was sorted CD4+, CD8+, or CD8+CD57+ T cells (not recorded which) from PBMCs. This sequence was found in a human donor in good health. In DNA, the CDR3 is TGCAGTGCTAGTGAACCAGTGAGCTCCTACGAGCAGTACTTC. This codes for CSASEPVSSYEQYF.